This T cell receptor beta chain was captured by sequencing in a study of Ad26.COV2.S vaccination and SARS-CoV-2 variants. Study-level information: Ad26.COV2.S, an intramuscular injection, was given once or twice 56 days apart.

Specified treatment: over 15 received Ad26.COV2.S at low or high dose, single or two shots; roughly five received placebo; per-sample allocation not given. The study sampled participants on day 63 after the first vaccine or placebo injection. Some clones are missing from TCRdb's copy, which holds only in-frame ones; the method was immunoSEQ multiplex PCR. The sample carries roughly 300,000 clones, around 88% recorded once. Sequences were derived from peripheral blood, sampled in a trial of Ad26.COV2.S vaccine versus placebo. The TCR was taken from a person aged 18-65 years who received the Ad26.COV2.S COVID-19 vaccine or a placebo.

The CDR3 region is CASSYSLAGKTDTQYF. Here the CDR3 DNA reads TGTGCCAGCAGTTACTCCCTAGCGGGAAAGACAGATACGCAGTATTTT. The chain uses TRBV6-5 and TRBJ2-3, with 9 bases lining up with TRBD2. Germline trimming cut 0 bases from V and 3 bases from J; bases unmatched to any gene: 4. CDR1 and CDR2 from the germline V gene are MNHEY and SVGAGI. The CDR3 is 16 residues long.